The TCR beta chain described here comes from a study of T cell clonotyping in hematopoietic cell transplantation. Study observations and caveats: Without cell sorting, CD4 versus CD8 contributions remain unresolved. After transplant, recipient diversity fell while pathologically expanded clonotypes grew through day 180. Few recipient clonotypes overlapped donors; over 95% were de novo at given depth.

Blood collection times were about day -28 and days 30, 100, 180 posttransplant. The CDR3 spans 14 residues. Germline CDR1 reads LGHNA; CDR2 reads YNFKEQ. V lost 5 bases and J lost 2, with 11 bases in between. Concerning this clone: Antigen unknown.

The assay was immunoSEQ multiplex PCR, and TCRdb's table has in-frame clones only and misses some. The sample lists more than 7,500 clones, about four fifths occurring once. The clonotype was recovered from a female patient aged 45-60 years who had an allogeneic stem cell transplant from an unrelated donor, so the T cells may come from the graft donor. Some clones in this sample may be carry-over from other donors' samples. V and J are TRBV4-2 and TRBJ2-3; D remains unclear. The sequencing here drew on peripheral blood mononuclear cells, taken 180 days after allogeneic stem cell transplant. The CDR3: CASSLGNPTDTQYF. The DNA for the CDR3 is TGTGCCAGCAGCTTGGGGAACCCCACAGATACGCAGTATTTT.